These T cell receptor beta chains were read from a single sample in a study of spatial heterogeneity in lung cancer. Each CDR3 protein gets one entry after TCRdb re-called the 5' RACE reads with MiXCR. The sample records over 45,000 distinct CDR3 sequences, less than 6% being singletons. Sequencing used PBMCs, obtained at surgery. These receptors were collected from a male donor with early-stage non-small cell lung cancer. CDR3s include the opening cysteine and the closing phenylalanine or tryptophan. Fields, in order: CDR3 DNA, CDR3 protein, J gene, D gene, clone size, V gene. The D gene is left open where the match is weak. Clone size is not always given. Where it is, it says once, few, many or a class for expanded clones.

DNA: TGCAGTGCTTCCGACAGGGCGGATGGCTACACCTTC
CDR3: CSASDRADGYTF
J: TRBJ1-2
D: TRBD1
size: .
V: TRBV20-1

DNA: TGCAGTGCTAGAGCGCTAGCGGGATACTCTGGGGCCAACGTCCTGACTTTC
CDR3: CSARALAGYSGANVLTF
J: TRBJ2-6
D: TRBD2
size: many
V: TRBV20-1

DNA: TGCGCCAGCAGCCTAGACTTCGACAGCCTGATAAATTCACCCCTCCACTTT
CDR3: CASSLDFDSLINSPLHF
J: TRBJ1-6
D: .
size: few
V: TRBV4-1

DNA: TGTGCCAGCAGTTTGCTGGGGAGGGCTTACGAGCAGTACTTC
CDR3: CASSLLGRAYEQYF
J: TRBJ2-7
D: TRBD2
size: once
V: TRBV27

DNA: TGCAGCGTTGGCTCTGGTCCGAACACTGAAGCTTTCTTT
CDR3: CSVGSGPNTEAFF
J: TRBJ1-1
D: .
size: many
V: TRBV29-1

DNA: TGTGCCAGCAGTTCCCCCGGACAGGGGGAGTACGAGCAGTACTTC
CDR3: CASSSPGQGEYEQYF
J: TRBJ2-7
D: TRBD1
size: many
V: TRBV6-5

DNA: TGCAGCGTTGTTAAGACTAGCGGTAATGAGCAGTTCTTC
CDR3: CSVVKTSGNEQFF
J: TRBJ2-1
D: TRBD2
size: many
V: TRBV29-1

DNA: TGTGCCAGCAGCCCCGCCCCTCCTAGCGGGAGGGCCAGATGGGGCGGGGAGCTGTTTTTT
CDR3: CASSPAPPSGRARWGGELFF
J: TRBJ2-2
D: TRBD2
size: many
V: TRBV7-2

DNA: TGTGCCAGTAGTATTGCACAGGGGACAGATACGCAGTATTTT
CDR3: CASSIAQGTDTQYF
J: TRBJ2-3
D: TRBD1
size: .
V: TRBV19

DNA: TGTGCCAGCAGCTTAGCGGGCAGAGAAGCTTTCTTT
CDR3: CASSLAGREAFF
J: TRBJ1-1
D: .
size: many
V: TRBV7-6

DNA: TGCGCCAGCGGGATAGCGGATCTCACAGATACGCAGTATTTT
CDR3: CASGIADLTDTQYF
J: TRBJ2-3
D: .
size: many
V: TRBV5-1

DNA: TGTGCCAGCAGCTCGACAGGGGCCAAAAACATTCAGTACTTC
CDR3: CASSSTGAKNIQYF
J: TRBJ2-4
D: TRBD1
size: many
V: TRBV5-4

DNA: TGCAGCGGGGACGATTACAATGAGCAGTTCTTC
CDR3: CSGDDYNEQFF
J: TRBJ2-1
D: .
size: many
V: TRBV29-1

DNA: TGCAGTGCTCCTACAGCGGGAGAGCCCACAGATACGCAGTATTTT
CDR3: CSAPTAGEPTDTQYF
J: TRBJ2-3
D: TRBD2
size: many
V: TRBV20-1

DNA: TGCGCCAGCAGCCAAGTACGGGGACGAGGGGATGACACCGGGGAGCTGTTTTTT
CDR3: CASSQVRGRGDDTGELFF
J: TRBJ2-2
D: .
size: many
V: TRBV4-1

DNA: TGTGCCAGCAGCCAAGATCGGGGATTGCGGCCCCAGCATTTT
CDR3: CASSQDRGLRPQHF
J: TRBJ1-5
D: .
size: many
V: TRBV3-1

DNA: TGTGCCAGCAGTGTACCAGCGGGAGGCTTTCATGAGCAGTTCTTC
CDR3: CASSVPAGGFHEQFF
J: TRBJ2-1
D: TRBD2
size: many
V: TRBV6-4

DNA: TGTGCCAGCAGCCGGACAGGTCATGGGACAGATACGCAGTATTTT
CDR3: CASSRTGHGTDTQYF
J: TRBJ2-3
D: TRBD1
size: many
V: TRBV7-7

DNA: TGCGCCAGCAGTGAAAGGGCTAGAAAGGGTAATGAGCAGTTCTTC
CDR3: CASSERARKGNEQFF
J: TRBJ2-1
D: .
size: many
V: TRBV10-2

DNA: TGCGCCACCCGTAAGACAGGGAGCACTGAAGCTTTCTTT
CDR3: CATRKTGSTEAFF
J: TRBJ1-1
D: TRBD1
size: many
V: TRBV10-2

DNA: TGTGCCAGCAGTTACTGGGACCAGAACACCGGGGAGCTGTTTTTT
CDR3: CASSYWDQNTGELFF
J: TRBJ2-2
D: .
size: few
V: TRBV6-2/TRBV6-3

DNA: TGCGCCAGCGCCAGGATCGGCACAGATACGCAGTATTTT
CDR3: CASARIGTDTQYF
J: TRBJ2-3
D: .
size: many
V: TRBV5-1

DNA: TGTGCCACCATCGACAGGCTCACAGATACGCAGTATTTT
CDR3: CATIDRLTDTQYF
J: TRBJ2-3
D: .
size: many
V: TRBV28

DNA: TGTGCCATCAGTGAGAGGACAGATACGCAGTATTTT
CDR3: CAISERTDTQYF
J: TRBJ2-3
D: .
size: many
V: TRBV10-3

DNA: TGTGCCATCAGCCTAGGGACGTCAGAGCAGTACTTC
CDR3: CAISLGTSEQYF
J: TRBJ2-7
D: .
size: many
V: TRBV10-3

DNA: TGTGCCAGCAGTTACTCGGGACTAAGCTCCTACAATGAGCAGTTCTTC
CDR3: CASSYSGLSSYNEQFF
J: TRBJ2-1
D: TRBD2
size: many
V: TRBV6-5

DNA: TGTGCCAGCAGTTTCAGCACAGATACGCAGTATTTT
CDR3: CASSFSTDTQYF
J: TRBJ2-3
D: .
size: many
V: TRBV12-3/TRBV12-4

DNA: TGTGCCAGCAGAGACAGGGAATACTCTGGGGCCAACGTCCTGACTTTC
CDR3: CASRDREYSGANVLTF
J: TRBJ2-6
D: TRBD1
size: many
V: TRBV6-2/TRBV6-3

DNA: TGTGCCAGCAGCCGTACGACAGGGGGCGTGTACAATGAGCAGTTCTTC
CDR3: CASSRTTGGVYNEQFF
J: TRBJ2-1
D: TRBD1
size: many
V: TRBV6-2/TRBV6-3

DNA: TGTGCCAGCAGTTTGCCCGGGACAGGGGTTGCTGGGGAGCTGTTTTTT
CDR3: CASSLPGTGVAGELFF
J: TRBJ2-2
D: TRBD1
size: many
V: TRBV28

DNA: TGTGCCAGCAGCTTATTTGTGGGACCCATGAACACCGGGGAGCTGTTTTTT
CDR3: CASSLFVGPMNTGELFF
J: TRBJ2-2
D: .
size: few
V: TRBV7-2

DNA: TGTGCCAGCAGGTCTCAGGGAACGGCCTACGAGCAGTACTTC
CDR3: CASRSQGTAYEQYF
J: TRBJ2-7
D: .
size: many
V: TRBV3-1

DNA: TGTGCCAGCAGCCAAGATGGGAGGGTCGGAAACACCATATATTTT
CDR3: CASSQDGRVGNTIYF
J: TRBJ1-3
D: .
size: many
V: TRBV3-1

DNA: TGTGCCAGCAGCGTCCGGGACAGGGGGCGCGGGACCCAGTACTTC
CDR3: CASSVRDRGRGTQYF
J: TRBJ2-5
D: TRBD1
size: many
V: TRBV7-2

DNA: TGTGCCAGCACGCTAAGCGGGAGGGGAAACACCGGGGAGCTGTTTTTT
CDR3: CASTLSGRGNTGELFF
J: TRBJ2-2
D: TRBD2
size: many
V: TRBV12-3/TRBV12-4

DNA: TGTGCCAGCAGCTCAAGGGGATATGGCTACACCTTC
CDR3: CASSSRGYGYTF
J: TRBJ1-2
D: .
size: many
V: TRBV11-2

DNA: TGTGCTAGCAGCTTAGCAGTGAACCATGAGCAGTTCTTC
CDR3: CASSLAVNHEQFF
J: TRBJ2-1
D: .
size: many
V: TRBV7-7

DNA: TGCAGTGCTAGGGCCCATCAGGGGAACACTGAAGCTTTCTTT
CDR3: CSARAHQGNTEAFF
J: TRBJ1-1
D: .
size: many
V: TRBV20-1

DNA: TGCAGCGTTGAAGGTCGTCCGGAAGAATACACAGATACGCAGTATTTT
CDR3: CSVEGRPEEYTDTQYF
J: TRBJ2-3
D: .
size: many
V: TRBV29-1

DNA: TGTGCCAGCAGTTTTAGCGGAGGGGATACGCAGTATTTT
CDR3: CASSFSGGDTQYF
J: TRBJ2-3
D: .
size: many
V: TRBV12-3/TRBV12-4

DNA: TGTGCCAGCAGCCTTTCGGACAGGCAACAAGAGACCCAGTACTTC
CDR3: CASSLSDRQQETQYF
J: TRBJ2-5
D: TRBD1
size: few
V: TRBV3-1

DNA: TGCGCCAGCAGCCAAGAACCCCCCGCTAGCGGGAACACAGATACGCAGTATTTT
CDR3: CASSQEPPASGNTDTQYF
J: TRBJ2-3
D: TRBD2
size: many
V: TRBV4-3

DNA: TGTGCCAGCGTAGGACTAGCGGGAGCCGGGGAGCTGTTTTTT
CDR3: CASVGLAGAGELFF
J: TRBJ2-2
D: TRBD2
size: many
V: TRBV2

DNA: TGTGCCAGCAGAGGCGGGGAGCTGTTTTTT
CDR3: CASRGGELFF
J: TRBJ2-2
D: .
size: many
V: TRBV6-4

DNA: TGTGCCAGCAGTTTAAGGGGGCTAGCGCAATCCTGGGGCAATGAGCAGTTCTTC
CDR3: CASSLRGLAQSWGNEQFF
J: TRBJ2-1
D: .
size: many
V: TRBV12-3/TRBV12-4

DNA: TGCAGTGCTCCCTTAGCGGGCTACAATGAGCAGTTCTTC
CDR3: CSAPLAGYNEQFF
J: TRBJ2-1
D: TRBD2
size: many
V: TRBV20-1

DNA: TGTGCCTGGAGCGAGCGGGCAGGGATGATTTTAGCTAACTATGGCTACACCTTC
CDR3: CAWSERAGMILANYGYTF
J: TRBJ1-2
D: .
size: many
V: TRBV30

DNA: TGTGCCTGGAGGCAGGGGCTGCTAGCTAACTATGGCTACACCTTC
CDR3: CAWRQGLLANYGYTF
J: TRBJ1-2
D: .
size: many
V: TRBV30

DNA: TGTGCCAGCAGCAACCGGGACTACCTGGTCCGCGAGCAGTACTTC
CDR3: CASSNRDYLVREQYF
J: TRBJ2-7
D: TRBD2
size: many
V: TRBV5-6

DNA: TGTGCCAGCAGCTTGTCGGACCTTCCTAGCTCCTACAATGAGCAGTTCTTC
CDR3: CASSLSDLPSSYNEQFF
J: TRBJ2-1
D: .
size: .
V: TRBV5-5